This T cell receptor (beta chain) was identified during a study of blood T cells in healthy people across ages. Isolation of PBMCs gave at least 6 million cells per sample. Next came a second PCR, run for about 7 to 12 cycles, which used a sample-barcoded 5' primer along with a J-beta primer mix. MiXCR, run by TCRdb on the 5' RACE reads, gives a single entry per CDR3 protein. This table has 450,000 to 650,000 distinct CDR3 sequences, around 24% appearing once. V was trimmed by 3 bases and J by 3 bases, leaving 15 bases between them. This CDR3 has 15 amino acids. From germline, CDR1 is DFQATT and CDR2 SNEGSKA (reference sequence). These data also formed part of another study, on T cells of mothers and their children. As that study records: Nine systemically healthy Caucasian donors: three mothers, six children. Slightly, though not significantly, more overlap was seen in related than in unrelated mother-child pairs.

The gene calls are TRBV20-1 and TRBJ1-5; D not resolved. This TCR derives from a boy aged 5-17 years in good health. Specimen: blood. The CDR3 bases are TGCAGTGCTAGGCAGGACTCGCGGGCCAATCAGCCCCAGCATTTT. It yields the protein CSARQDSRANQPQHF.